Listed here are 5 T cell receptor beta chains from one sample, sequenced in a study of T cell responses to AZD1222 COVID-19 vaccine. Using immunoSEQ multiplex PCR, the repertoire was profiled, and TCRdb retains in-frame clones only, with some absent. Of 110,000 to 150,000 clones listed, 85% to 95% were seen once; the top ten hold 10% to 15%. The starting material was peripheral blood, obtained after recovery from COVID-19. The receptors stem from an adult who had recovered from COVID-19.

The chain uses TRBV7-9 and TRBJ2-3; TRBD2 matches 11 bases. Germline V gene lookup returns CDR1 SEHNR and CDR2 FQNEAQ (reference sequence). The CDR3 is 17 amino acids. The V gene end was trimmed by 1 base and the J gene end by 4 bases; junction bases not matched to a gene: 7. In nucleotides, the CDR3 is TGTGCCAGCAGCTTAGGAGGTAGCGGGAGGGCCTCAGATACGCAGTATTTT. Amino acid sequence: CASSLGGSGRASDTQYF.

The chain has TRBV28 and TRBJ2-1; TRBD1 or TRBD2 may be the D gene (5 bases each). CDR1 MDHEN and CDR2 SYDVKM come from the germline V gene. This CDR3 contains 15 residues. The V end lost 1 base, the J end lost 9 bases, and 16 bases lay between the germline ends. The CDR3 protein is CASSLSGAPGGEQFF. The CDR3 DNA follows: TGTGCCAGCAGTTTATCCGGGGCCCCGGGCGGTGAGCAGTTCTTC.

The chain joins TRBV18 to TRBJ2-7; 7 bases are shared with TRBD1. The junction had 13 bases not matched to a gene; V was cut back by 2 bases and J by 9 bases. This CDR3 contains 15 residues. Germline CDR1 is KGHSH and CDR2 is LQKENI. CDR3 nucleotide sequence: TGTGCCAGCTCACCAACGACAGGGCCTACGAGCGGGCAGTACTTC. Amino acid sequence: CASSPTTGPTSGQYF.

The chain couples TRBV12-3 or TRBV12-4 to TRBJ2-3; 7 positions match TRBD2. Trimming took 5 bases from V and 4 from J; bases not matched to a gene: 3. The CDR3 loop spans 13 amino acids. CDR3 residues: CASSPGRADTQYF. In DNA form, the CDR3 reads TGTGCCAGCAGTCCTGGGAGGGCAGATACGCAGTATTTT.

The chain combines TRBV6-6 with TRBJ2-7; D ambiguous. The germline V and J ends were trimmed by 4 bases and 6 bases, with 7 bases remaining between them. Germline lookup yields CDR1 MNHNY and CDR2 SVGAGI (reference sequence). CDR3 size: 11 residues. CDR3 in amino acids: CASSWVVEQYF. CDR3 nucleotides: TGTGCCAGCAGTTGGGTTGTCGAGCAGTACTTC.